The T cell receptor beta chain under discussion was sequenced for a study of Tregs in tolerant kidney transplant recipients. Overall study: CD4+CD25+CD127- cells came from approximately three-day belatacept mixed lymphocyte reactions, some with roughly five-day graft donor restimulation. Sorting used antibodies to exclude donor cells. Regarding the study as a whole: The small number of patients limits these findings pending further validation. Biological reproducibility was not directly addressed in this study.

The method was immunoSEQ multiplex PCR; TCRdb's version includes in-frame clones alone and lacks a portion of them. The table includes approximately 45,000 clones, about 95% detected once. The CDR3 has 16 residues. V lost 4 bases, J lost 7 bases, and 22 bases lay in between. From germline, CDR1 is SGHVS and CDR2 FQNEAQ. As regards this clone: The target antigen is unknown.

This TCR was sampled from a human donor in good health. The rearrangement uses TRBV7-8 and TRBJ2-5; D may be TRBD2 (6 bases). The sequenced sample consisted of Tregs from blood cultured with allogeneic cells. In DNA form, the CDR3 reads TGTGCCAGCAGCTCGGGGGACGGGAGTTTCTTGGGGACCCAGTACTTC. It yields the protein CASSSGDGSFLGTQYF. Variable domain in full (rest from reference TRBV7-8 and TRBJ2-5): GAGVSQSPRYKVAKRGQDVALRCDPISGHVSLFWYQQALGQGPEFLTYFQNEAQLDKSGLPSDRFFAERPEGSVSTLKIQRTQQEDSAVYLCASSSGDGSFLGTQYFGPGTRLLVL.